Listed below are T cell receptor beta chains from one sample, sequenced in a study of PD-1 blockade in classical Hodgkin lymphoma. Sequencing used immunoSEQ multiplex PCR; TCRdb keeps in-frame clones, though not all of them. Of 130,000 to 150,000 clones listed, 78% are singletons. The sample in question was peripheral blood mononuclear cells (PBMCs), obtained before the second cycle of nivolumab. These receptors came from a human donor with classical Hodgkin lymphoma. CDR3s leave out the opening cysteine and the closing phenylalanine or tryptophan.

CDR3aa	v_gene	j_gene
ASSLAGRQGREPQH	TRBV7-2	TRBJ1-5
ASLRQGGETQY	TRBV5-5	TRBJ2-5
ASSEGGLWEKLF	TRBV19	TRBJ1-4
AIRGQGAENTEAF	TRBV10-3	TRBJ1-1
ASSSRFSLSDLDTQY	TRBV7-3	TRBJ2-3
ATGAGGRSYEQY	TRBV28	TRBJ2-7
ASSLGRPWALEQY	TRBV18	TRBJ2-7
ASSVQGNTEAF	TRBV7-9	TRBJ1-1
ASSATGHLLSYEQY	TRBV13	TRBJ2-7
AILDRDGTGELF	TRBV10-3	TRBJ2-2
ASSAGTHEAKNIQY	TRBV10-1	TRBJ2-4
ASSQVGGKAEAF	TRBV14	TRBJ1-1
ASSPQPGLDSYEQY	TRBV18	TRBJ2-7
ASSFIQGRHGYT	TRBV28	TRBJ1-2
ATSPRAYSGYT	TRBV19	TRBJ1-2
ASSTGLGRLPITEQY	TRBV5-4	TRBJ2-7
ASSLAGRDYNSPLH	TRBV5-1	TRBJ1-6
ASSESGVSGAF	TRBV6-1	TRBJ1-1
ASSSAGQPQH	TRBV28	TRBJ1-5
ASSEGGELF	TRBV25-1	TRBJ2-2
ASSDSGTGSLDEQF	TRBV7-9	TRBJ2-1
AISTGPPNTGELF	TRBV19	TRBJ2-2
ASSSWRFGDEKLF	TRBV6-6	TRBJ1-4
ASSSLLAGGQETQY	TRBV7-2	TRBJ2-5
ASSLFGGRQPQH	TRBV27	TRBJ1-5
ASSNRENQPQH	TRBV18	TRBJ1-5